This T cell receptor beta chain derives from a study of early T cells in non-severe SARS-CoV-2 infection (dated by TCRdb to about 2021). Notes on the research overall: Because TCR sequencing was done on bulk RNA from unsorted whole blood, the alpha and beta chains could not be paired.

Here is what the overall study found, with its caveats: Matching against VDJdb was skewed toward anti-spike CD8 responses, likely underestimated virus-specific expansions, and missed private and CD4 specificities.

This was a case-control study nested in a cohort of healthcare workers in London, UK, who had nasopharyngeal swab PCR tests and blood samples taken every week. Healthcare workers were recruited during the week of the UK lockdown, between 23 and 31 March 2020, and followed weekly for up to about 16 weeks. The CDR3 contains 20 residues, cysteine and phenylalanine counted. Only the CDR3 region is kept as DNA, spanning 60 bases read in frame from base 1. Deletion took 0 bases off V and 0 bases off J, with a span of 21 bases between the germline ends. Per the germline V gene, MGHRA is the CDR1 and YSYEKL is the CDR2. The table lists this clonotype with many counts. No cognate antigen has been identified for it. The input lacks base qualities; no much larger clone sits a single base away. Library construction relied on 5' RACE. Sequencing used a NextSeq 500. The TCR library protocol attached unique molecular identifiers to individual cDNA molecules to correct for sequencing error and PCR bias. Both TCR alpha and beta chains were sequenced, and tight co-correlation was observed between alpha and beta sequence abundances in each sample. As for the authors' bioinformatics: Decombinator V4 was used to annotate TCR sequences for V gene, J gene and CDR3. TCRs were defined as expanded if a significant change between any two time points was detected under a Poisson model with p below 0.0001. Abundances of TCRs were expressed as counts per million after normalisation to the total number of TCRs sequenced in each sample. MAIT TCRs were defined by TRAV1-2 paired with TRAJ12, TRAJ20 or TRAJ33, and iNKT TCRs by TRAV10 paired with TRAJ18. VDJdb, accessed 1 November 2021, was searched for CMV, EBV and SARS-CoV-2 annotated TCRs, with TCRs annotated for multiple antigens excluded. TCRdb applied fastp at Q25 and MiXCR to the public reads, then kept only in-frame beta chains. Rows matching on CDR3 protein sequence are summarized as one entry with the most common DNA and genes. The V and J calls shown here were made by TCRdb, not taken from the authors' results. A total of about 69,000 distinct CDR3 sequences appear in this sample, 8.5% to 10% of them only once. The ten largest clonotypes hold under 6.5% of the sample.

The TCR originated in an adult who was a healthcare worker with PCR-confirmed SARS-CoV-2 infection or an uninfected control (not recorded which). The chain joins TRBV4-1 to TRBJ2-4, with the D gene uncertain. The sequencing sample was made of whole blood. The CDR3 here reads CASSQEPPPGSIVAKNIQYF. The DNA is as follows: TGCGCCAGCAGCCAAGAGCCGCCGCCAGGATCGATAGTAGCCAAAAACATTCAGTACTTC.